The T cell receptor (beta chain) described here comes from a study of blood T cell repertoires in COVID-19. In the study overall: Specimens from acute and convalescent COVID-19 originated in the United States, Italy and Spain.

Clones were read by immunoSEQ multiplex PCR, and TCRdb kept only the in-frame ones, dropping some. The sample carries around 230,000 clones, about nine tenths recorded once. This receptor was obtained from a man aged 25-45 years who had recovered from COVID-19. The sample taken for sequencing was peripheral blood.

In DNA form, the CDR3 reads TGTGCCAGCAGTTTCGGTACTGAAGCTTTCTTT. Translated: CASSFGTEAFF. The V call is TRBV27, the J call TRBJ1-1; D unresolved. Germline values: CDR1 MNHEY, CDR2 SMNVEV (reference sequence). The CDR3 totals 11 residues. V gave up 3 bases and J gave up 5 bases, with 4 bases separating them.